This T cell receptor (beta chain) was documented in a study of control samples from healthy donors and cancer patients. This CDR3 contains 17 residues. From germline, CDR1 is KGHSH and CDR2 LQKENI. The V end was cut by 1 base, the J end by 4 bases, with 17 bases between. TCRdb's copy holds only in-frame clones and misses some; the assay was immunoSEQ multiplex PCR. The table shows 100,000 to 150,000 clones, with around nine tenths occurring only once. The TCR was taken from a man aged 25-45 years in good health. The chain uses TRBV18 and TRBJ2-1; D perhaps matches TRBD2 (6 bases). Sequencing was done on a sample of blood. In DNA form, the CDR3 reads TGTGCCAGCTCACCACTGAGGGAGGCGGCACTGTACAATGAGCAGTTCTTC. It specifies CASSPLREAALYNEQFF.